This is a list of T cell receptor beta chains from one sample in a study of cytomegalovirus exposure and HLA in healthy donors. Some clones are missing from TCRdb's copy, which holds only in-frame ones; the method was immunoSEQ multiplex PCR. The table includes around 140,000 clones, roughly 9.6% detected once. Sequenced: PBMCs. The receptors come from a woman aged 40 to 55 in good health and CMV-seropositive. Each CDR3 is given with its conserved first and last residue. The D gene is left open where the match is weak. Clone size is shown for a subset of rows, as once, few, many or a class of expanded clone.

TRBV6-1	.	.	TRBJ2-7	TGTGCCACGTCAAGGGGCAGGGAGGACGAGCAGTACTTC	CATSRGREDEQYF
TRBV2	few	.	TRBJ1-1	TGTGCCAGCAGAGGGTCAGGGGCTGAAGCTTTCTTT	CASRGSGAEAFF
TRBV4-1	few	TRBD2	TRBJ2-1	TGCGCCAGCAGCCTAGCGGGGGCGGGGGATGAGCAGTTCTTC	CASSLAGAGDEQFF
TRBV19	few	TRBD1	TRBJ2-2	TGTGCCAGTAGTGTTGACAGGGTTTTCGCCGGGGAGCTGTTTTTT	CASSVDRVFAGELFF
TRBV29-1	many	TRBD1	TRBJ2-7	TGCAGCGTAGAGACAGGGGCGGTCGAGCAGTACTTC	CSVETGAVEQYF
TRBV6-5	.	.	TRBJ1-2	TGTGCCAGCAGGGGTGCAGGGGCGGACTATGGCTACACCTTC	CASRGAGADYGYTF
TRBV2	few	.	TRBJ1-5	TGTGCCAGCAGTGCCTTGGGAGGCAATCAGCCCCAGCATTTT	CASSALGGNQPQHF
TRBV5-1	.	TRBD1	TRBJ1-3	TGCGCCAGCAGCTTTGTGGGACAGGGACTGAGAAACACCATATATTTT	CASSFVGQGLRNTIYF
TRBV27	few	TRBD2	TRBJ2-7	TGTGCCAGCAGTTTACAGACTAGCGGGGGATATGCCTACGAGCAGTACTTC	CASSLQTSGGYAYEQYF
TRBV19	once	.	TRBJ2-5	TGTGCCAGTAAAAGTCTGGACTCCCATGAGACCCAGTACTTC	CASKSLDSHETQYF
TRBV11-2	few	TRBD2	TRBJ2-3	TGTGCCAGCAGCTTATCTAGCGGGATCACAGATACGCAGTATTTT	CASSLSSGITDTQYF
TRBV10-2	.	.	TRBJ1-1	TGCGCCAGCAGTGAGGTGAGGAAGAACACTGAAGCTTTCTTT	CASSEVRKNTEAFF
TRBV2	few	TRBD1	TRBJ1-2	TGTGCCAGCTCCTACGGGGGACAGGGGAACTATGGCTACACCTTC	CASSYGGQGNYGYTF
TRBV4-3	.	TRBD1	TRBJ1-2	TGCGCCAGCAGCAGGCACCGGGACAGGGGTTATGGCTACACCTTC	CASSRHRDRGYGYTF
TRBV7-9	.	TRBD1	TRBJ2-5	TGTGCCAGCAGCTTAGGTCTTGGGACAGGGGCTAGCGAGACCCAGTACTTC	CASSLGLGTGASETQYF
TRBV6-1	few	.	TRBJ2-5	TGTGCCAGCAGTGAACACAGTCTGTACCAAGAGACCCAGTACTTC	CASSEHSLYQETQYF
TRBV11-2	.	TRBD2	TRBJ2-1	TGTGCCAGCAGCTCCGGGGGGGCGGGGGGATACAATGAGCAGTTCTTC	CASSSGGAGGYNEQFF
TRBV5-1	few	TRBD1	TRBJ1-1	TGCGCCAGCAGCTTGGTTGGGACAGGGGTAGCGGACACTGAAGCTTTCTTT	CASSLVGTGVADTEAFF
TRBV19	.	TRBD2	TRBJ2-7	TGTGCCACCACCCTAAGCGGGGGGAACGAGCAGTACTTC	CATTLSGGNEQYF
TRBV7-9	.	TRBD2	TRBJ2-1	TGTGCCAGCAGCTCCTTAGCGGGGGGGCGGGTTGAGCAGTTCTTC	CASSSLAGGRVEQFF
TRBV6-1	.	.	TRBJ1-2	TGTGCCAGCAGTGAACCGGGGACACTCTATGGCTACACCTTC	CASSEPGTLYGYTF
TRBV5-4	.	TRBD2	TRBJ2-1	TGTGCCAGCAGCTTGGGAGCGGGGGGGTACAATGAGCAGTTCTTC	CASSLGAGGYNEQFF
TRBV7-9	.	.	TRBJ2-3	TGTGCCAGCCGGAGCGCAGATACGCAGTATTTT	CASRSADTQYF
TRBV6-5	.	.	TRBJ2-5	TGTGCCAGCAGCCAAGCCGGGACCCAGTACTTC	CASSQAGTQYF
TRBV2	.	.	TRBJ1-2	TGTGCCAGCAGTCCCGGAGTCGGTATCGGTGGCTACCCCTTC	CASSPGVGIGGYPF
TRBV6-5	.	TRBD1	TRBJ2-3	TGTGCCAGCAGGTCTTGGGACAGGGGTGCAGATACGCAGTATTTT	CASRSWDRGADTQYF
TRBV7-2	.	TRBD1	TRBJ2-7	TGTGCCAGCAGTCATGACAGGGCCTACGAGCAGTACTTC	CASSHDRAYEQYF
TRBV9	.	.	TRBJ2-3	TGTGCCAGCAGCGTAGGGACTGCCCCGTCTAGCACAGATACGCAGTATTTT	CASSVGTAPSSTDTQYF
TRBV9	.	TRBD1	TRBJ2-1	TGTGCCAGCAGCGTAAAGACAGGGGACAATGAGCAGTTCTTC	CASSVKTGDNEQFF
TRBV9	.	TRBD1	TRBJ2-4	TGTGCCAGCAGCGTAGGAGGGGGCGCCGTCAAAAACATTCAGTACTTC	CASSVGGGAVKNIQYF
TRBV19	.	.	TRBJ1-5	TGTGCCAGTAGTAGCAGGGCTGCTTATACCAATCAGCACCAGCATTTT	CASSSRAAYTNQHQHF
TRBV5-1	many	.	TRBJ1-2	TGCGCCAGCAGCTTGCGCCAGGGGAGTGACTATGGCTACACCTTC	CASSLRQGSDYGYTF
TRBV9	few	.	TRBJ2-1	TGTGCCAGCAGCGTCCGGGACTACAATGAGCAGTTCTTC	CASSVRDYNEQFF
TRBV7-9	few	TRBD1	TRBJ2-6	TGTGCCAGCAGCTTAGCGGTGACAGGGGCCAGCCTCGGGGCCAACGTCCTGACTTTC	CASSLAVTGASLGANVLTF
TRBV2	few	.	TRBJ1-1	TGTGCCAGCAAGTTGACAGGACCGAACACTGAAGCTTTCTTT	CASKLTGPNTEAFF
TRBV10-3	.	TRBD2	TRBJ2-1	TGTGCCATCAGTGGGACTAGCGGGGGTTCCCCCTACAATGAGCAGTTCTTC	CAISGTSGGSPYNEQFF